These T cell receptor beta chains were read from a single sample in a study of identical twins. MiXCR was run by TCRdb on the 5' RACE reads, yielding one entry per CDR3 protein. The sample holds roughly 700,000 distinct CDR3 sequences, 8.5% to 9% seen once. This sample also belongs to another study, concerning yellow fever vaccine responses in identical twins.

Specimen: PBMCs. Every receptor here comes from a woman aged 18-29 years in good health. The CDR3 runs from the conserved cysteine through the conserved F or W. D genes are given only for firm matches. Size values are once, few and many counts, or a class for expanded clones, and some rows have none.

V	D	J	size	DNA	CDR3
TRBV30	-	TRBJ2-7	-	TGTGCCTGGAGTGTACGAGTTAGTACCTCCTACGAGCAGTACTTC	CAWSVRVSTSYEQYF
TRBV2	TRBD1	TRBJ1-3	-	TGTGCCAGCAGTGCTGAGGGGGCCGGAAACACCATATATTTT	CASSAEGAGNTIYF
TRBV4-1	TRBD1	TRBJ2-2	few	TGCGCCAGCAGCGGGGCCTCAGGGGGTTCTCTGTACACCGGGGAGCTGTTTTTT	CASSGASGGSLYTGELFF
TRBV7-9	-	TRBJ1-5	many	TGTGCCAGCAGTTGGACGGTTCCAGATCAGCCCCAGCATTTT	CASSWTVPDQPQHF
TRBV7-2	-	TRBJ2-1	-	TGTGCCAGCAGCATTACAGGAAAGCCCTACAATGAGCAGTTCTTC	CASSITGKPYNEQFF
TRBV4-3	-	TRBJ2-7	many	TGTGCCAGCAGCCAGGGGACGGTCTCCTACGAGCAGTACTTC	CASSQGTVSYEQYF
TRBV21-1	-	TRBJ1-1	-	TGTGCCAGCAGCAAGGACATCGGGGACACTGAAGCTTTCTTT	CASSKDIGDTEAFF
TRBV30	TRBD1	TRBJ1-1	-	TGTGCCTGGACGCCGGGACAGGGGAACACTGAAGCTTTCTTT	CAWTPGQGNTEAFF
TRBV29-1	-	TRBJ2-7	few	TGCAGCGTTGTATCAAGCAGAACTAGTTCCTACGAGCAGTACTTC	CSVVSSRTSSYEQYF
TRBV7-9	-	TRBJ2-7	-	TGTGCCAGCAGCTTAAGCTCGGACGAGCAGTACTTC	CASSLSSDEQYF
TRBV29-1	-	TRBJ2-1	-	TGCAGCGTTGTGGCACGACAGGCTGAGCAGTTCTTC	CSVVARQAEQFF
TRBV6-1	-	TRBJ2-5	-	TGTGCCAGCAGTCCCAACAACCAGGGGAGGGAGACCCAGTACTTC	CASSPNNQGRETQYF
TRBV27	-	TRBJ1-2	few	TGTGCCAGCAGTTTATCGCCGGCCTATGGCTACACCTTC	CASSLSPAYGYTF
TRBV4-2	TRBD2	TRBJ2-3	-	TGTGCCAGCAGCCCCATGCTAGCGGGAGTCACAGATACGCAGTATTTT	CASSPMLAGVTDTQYF
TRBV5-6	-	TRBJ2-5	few	TGTGCCAGCAGCTTGAAACAGCAAGGAGAGACCCAGTACTTC	CASSLKQQGETQYF
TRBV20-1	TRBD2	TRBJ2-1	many	TGCAGTGCCACTCTAGCGGGGGCTCGGTATGAGCAGTTCTTC	CSATLAGARYEQFF
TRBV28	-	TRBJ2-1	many	TGTGCCAGCAGTTTGGTCGGTCCCTACAATGAGCAGTTCTTC	CASSLVGPYNEQFF
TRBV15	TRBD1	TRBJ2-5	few	TGTGCCACCAGCAGACAACTCCGGGACAGCCAAGAGACCCAGTACTTC	CATSRQLRDSQETQYF
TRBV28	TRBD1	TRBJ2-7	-	TGTGCCAGCAGTTTATCCCGCCAGACAGGGACCTACGAGCAGTACTTC	CASSLSRQTGTYEQYF
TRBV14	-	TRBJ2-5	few	TGTGCCAGCAGCCGTAGACTGACCGAGACCCAGTACTTC	CASSRRLTETQYF
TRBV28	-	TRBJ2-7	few	TGTGCCAGCAGTTTTCCCAGGGAGTGGGACGAGCAGTACTTC	CASSFPREWDEQYF
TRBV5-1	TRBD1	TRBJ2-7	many	TGCGCCAGCAGCTTTGGGACAGGGAACTACGAGCAGTACTTC	CASSFGTGNYEQYF
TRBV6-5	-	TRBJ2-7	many	TGTGCCAGCAGTTACGGTGTCAGTTTCTACGAGCAGTACTTC	CASSYGVSFYEQYF
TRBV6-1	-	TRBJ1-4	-	TGTGCCAGCAGCCAGGGAACGGTTGAAAAACTGTTTTTT	CASSQGTVEKLFF
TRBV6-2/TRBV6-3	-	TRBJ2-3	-	TGTGCCAGCAGGAACAGGGTCGGCACAGATACGCAGTATTTT	CASRNRVGTDTQYF
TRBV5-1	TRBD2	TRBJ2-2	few	TGCGCCAGCAGCTCGGTCAGGGTGGTCGGACTAGCGGGAGTCATCGGGGAGCTGTTTTTT	CASSSVRVVGLAGVIGELFF
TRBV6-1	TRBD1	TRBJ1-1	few	TGTGCCAGCAGTCAACGACAGGGGTCGAACACTGAAGCTTTCTTT	CASSQRQGSNTEAFF
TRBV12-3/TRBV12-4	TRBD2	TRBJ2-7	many	TGTGCCAGCAGTTTCCTAGCGGGAGCTTCCTACGAGCAGTACTTC	CASSFLAGASYEQYF
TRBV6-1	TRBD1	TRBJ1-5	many	TGTGCCAGCAGCCACAGGGGTGGCAATCAGCCCCAGCATTTT	CASSHRGGNQPQHF
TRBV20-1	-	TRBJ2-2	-	TGCAGTGCTGATGGGGACAAGGTAAAAATCGGGGAGCTGTTTTTT	CSADGDKVKIGELFF
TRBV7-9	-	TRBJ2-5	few	TGTGCCAGCAGCTCCACGGGACCGGATGGTGAGACCCAGTACTTC	CASSSTGPDGETQYF
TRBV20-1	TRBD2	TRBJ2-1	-	TGCAGTGCTATCCTACTATCCGGGACTAGGGACAATGAGCAGTTCTTC	CSAILLSGTRDNEQFF
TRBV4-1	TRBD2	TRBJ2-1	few	TGCGCCAGCAGCCAAGATCTGGTCCCCACTAGCGGGTACGAGTTCTTC	CASSQDLVPTSGYEFF